This TCR beta chain was captured in a study of shared clonotypes between healthy human individuals. The germline gives CDR1 MNHNY, CDR2 SVGAGI (reference sequence). CDR3 length: 15 amino acids. V was shortened by 4 bases and J by 4 bases, with 14 bases between the two germline ends. CD45RO-negative cells were positively selected for CCR7, leaving out terminally differentiated effector memory CD45RA+ cells. The protocol was immunoSEQ multiplex PCR, while the TCRdb copy is restricted to in-frame clones and leaves out a portion. The data show hundreds of thousands of clones, approximately 95% seen once.

Input material: naive CD8+ T cells sorted from blood. The clonotype comes from a woman in her thirties in good health. This chain uses TRBV6-6 with TRBJ2-1, with a possible D match to TRBD2 (6 bases). CDR3 DNA: TGTGCCAGCAGTTGGGTAGCGGATAATTACAATGAGCAGTTCTTC. Residues: CASSWVADNYNEQFF.